The 10 T cell receptor beta chains listed next were all sequenced from one sample in a study of Ad26.COV2.S vaccination and SARS-CoV-2 variants. Profiled with immunoSEQ multiplex PCR; TCRdb holds only in-frame clones, not every one. The sample has about 680,000 clones, 89% seen once. Treatment specified: roughly 20 received Ad26.COV2.S at low or high dose, single or two shots; about 5 received placebo; per-sample allocation not given. Samples came from day 63 after the first vaccine or placebo injection. This specimen was peripheral blood, taken in a trial of Ad26.COV2.S vaccine versus placebo. The receptors were sampled from a person between 18 and 65 years old who received the Ad26.COV2.S COVID-19 vaccine or a placebo.

The chain has TRBV2 and TRBJ2-5; D is unclear. V was clipped by 1 base and J by 6 bases, with 6 bases between them. Germline V CDR1 and CDR2: SNHLY, FYNNEI. The CDR3 loop spans 12 amino acids. CDR3 protein: CASSEGPQTQYF. CDR3 sequence (DNA): TGTGCCAGCAGTGAAGGACCGCAGACCCAGTACTTC.

This clone was seen a single time. V and J are TRBV19 and TRBJ1-2, with D perhaps matching TRBD1 (5 bases). This CDR3 comprises 12 residues. Germline CDR1 LNHDA, CDR2 SQIVND (reference sequence). Trimming left V 8 bases short and J 0 bases short, with 7 bases between. The CDR3: CASGTANYGYTF. For the CDR3, the DNA is TGTGCCAGTGGGACGGCTAACTATGGCTACACCTTC.

About this clone: This sequence may be a read error, since a much larger clone differs from it by one base. The genes are TRBV19 and TRBJ2-7, with a weak D call TRBD1 (5 bases). V lost 4 bases and J 0 bases, leaving 7 bases between the germline ends. CDR1 and CDR2 from the germline V gene are LNHDA and SQIVND (reference sequence). This CDR3 has 13 amino acids. The CDR3, as DNA: TGTGCCAGTAGTAGACAGAGCTCCTACGAGCAGTACTTC. It encodes CASSRQSSYEQYF.

V usage is TRBV18 and J usage is TRBJ1-6, with a tentative D call TRBD1 (5 bases). Trimming shortened V by 3 bases and J by 9 bases, and 15 bases separated the two germline ends. The CDR3 is made up of 15 amino acids. Germline V gene lookup returns CDR1 KGHSH and CDR2 LQKENI. CDR3 sequence (DNA): TGTGCCAGCTCACCCATGGACAATTTTTCTTCACCCCTCCACTTT. Protein product: CASSPMDNFSSPLHF.

This chain joins TRBV5-1 and TRBJ2-1, with 15 nucleotides matching TRBD2. Germline CDR1 and CDR2: SGHRS and YFSETQ. J lost 8 bases, V lost 0 bases, and 3 bases had no gene match. The CDR3 loop spans 16 amino acids. Written as DNA, the CDR3 is TGCGCCAGCAGCTTGGTCGGACTAGCGGGAGGGTATGAGCAGTTCTTC. It yields the protein CASSLVGLAGGYEQFF.

This chain joins TRBV2 and TRBJ2-7; D perhaps matches TRBD2 (5 bases). Deletions cut 7 bases from V and 4 bases from J, with 8 bases between. Germline loops: CDR1 SNHLY, CDR2 FYNNEI. The CDR3 runs 11 residues. The CDR3 is CASNDYYEQYF. The CDR3 DNA sequence: TGTGCCAGCAATGACTATTACGAGCAGTACTTC. The entire variable domain, with the rest obtained from reference TRBV2 and TRBJ2-7, is as follows: EPEVTQTPSHQVTQMGQEVILRCVPISNHLYFYWYRQILGQKVEFLVSFYNNEISEKSEIFDDQFSVERPDGSNFTLKIRSTKLEDSAMYFCASNDYYEQYFGPGTRLTVT.

The chain has TRBV19 and TRBJ2-2; tentative D call: TRBD1 (6 bases). V lost 3 bases and J 4 bases, leaving 12 bases between the germline ends. Looked up from germline, CDR1 is LNHDA and CDR2 is SQIVND (reference sequence). The CDR3 spans 15 residues. Here the CDR3 DNA reads TGTGCCAGTAGTATCGGACAGTGGGGCACCGGGGAGCTGTTTTTT. Protein product: CASSIGQWGTGELFF.

This chain links TRBV30 with TRBJ2-5; D call uncertain. V was pared by 0 bases and J by 3 bases, with 14 bases between. CDR3 size: 15 residues. The germline CDR1 and CDR2 sequences are GTSNPN and SVGIG (reference sequence). The CDR3 protein is CAWSVTGETKETQYF. The CDR3 nucleotides are TGTGCCTGGAGTGTAACGGGCGAGACAAAAGAGACCCAGTACTTC.

The chain is built from TRBV3-1 (or the pseudogene TRBV3-2) and TRBJ2-3, with D possibly TRBD2 on 6 matching bases. Germline values: CDR1 LGHDT, CDR2 YNNKEL (reference sequence). Between the trimmed V and J ends, which lost 3 bases and 4 bases, there was a span of 11 bases. The CDR3 contains 14 residues. The CDR3 DNA reads TGTGCCAGCAGCCACTTCGGGAGCCCAGATACGCAGTATTTT. Its translation is CASSHFGSPDTQYF.

This chain links TRBV10-3 with TRBJ2-1; TRBD2 aligns across 15 bases. The J segment lost 9 bases and the V segment lost 11 bases, leaving 11 bases of the junction unmatched. CDR1 is ENHRY and CDR2 is SYGVKD in the germline V gene. This CDR3 has 15 residues. CDR3 residues: CAAGLAGGSESEQFF. In nucleotides, the CDR3 is TGTGCCGCCGGACTAGCGGGAGGGTCGGAGAGTGAGCAGTTCTTC.